The clone carrying this T cell receptor (beta chain) was counted only a few times. The antigen remains unidentified. TCRdb re-called the 5' RACE reads through MiXCR, storing one row per CDR3 protein. Of around 610,000 distinct CDR3 sequences listed, roughly 12% are singletons. The sample belongs to a study of T cells after yellow fever vaccination. Points from the study as a whole: Once the booster was given, most primary-vaccination clones reappeared, at about 96% for CD4 and approximately 88% for CD8.

CDR1 and CDR2 (germline): LGHNA, YSLEER. Trimming cost V 4 bases and J 1 base, with 14 bases left between them. The CDR3 has 15 residues. This receptor was identified in a man aged 30-40 years who received the YFV17D yellow fever vaccine. The material sequenced was PBMCs, taken on the day of the yellow fever booster vaccination. The chain combines TRBV4-3 with TRBJ2-7; D assignment may be TRBD1 or TRBD2 (5 bases each). CDR3: CASSLSGTDSYEQYF. The CDR3 bases are TGCGCCAGCAGCCTGTCCGGGACGGATTCCTACGAGCAGTACTTC.